This TCR beta chain was captured in a study of cytomegalovirus exposure and HLA in healthy donors. Across the whole study: It was reported in a later analysis that the 120 validation repertoires used the same platform as the roughly 700 first-cohort repertoires. General observations from the study: Cytomegalovirus-associated TCR beta chains were listed, numbering 164. The classifier reportedly diagnosed cytomegalovirus status with high sensitivity and specificity.

The CDR3 contains 13 residues. Looked up from germline, CDR1 is SGHTA and CDR2 is FQGNSA. Trimming took 0 bases from V and 6 from J, leaving 9 bases between them. Notes on this clone: The antigen is unknown.

Some clones are missing from TCRdb's copy, which holds only in-frame ones; the method was immunoSEQ multiplex PCR. The table has around 150,000 clones, around 80% seen once. The source is a man between 25 and 39 years old in good health and CMV-seropositive. Sequencing was carried out using PBMCs. The chain couples TRBV7-2 to TRBJ2-7; perhaps TRBD1 as D (5 bases). The CDR3 protein is CASSLAKGPEQYF. The DNA of the CDR3 is TGTGCCAGCAGCTTAGCGAAGGGGCCCGAGCAGTACTTC.